This TCR beta chain was identified during a study of T cells in women clearing cervical HPV infection. Germline CDR1 is MNHEY and CDR2 is SVGEGT. The CDR3 loop spans 14 amino acids. The trim removed 7 bases at V and 7 bases at J, leaving 10 bases unmatched. Study conclusions and caveats: CIN3+ cases had significantly higher TCR richness than controls; evenness did not differ. Cases carried less TRBV6-7 than controls: roughly 0.11% versus 0.16%.

Remarks on this clone: Its antigen is still unknown. From the germline J gene comes the end of the CDR3, since the read stops 3 residues before it.

immunoSEQ multiplex PCR used an average of around 1,200 ng genomic DNA. Profiling relied on immunoSEQ multiplex PCR, and the TCRdb table lists in-frame clones only, not all of them. The sample totals about 32,000 clones. This sequence was found in a woman aged 18 to 75 with a cervical HPV16 infection that either progressed to CIN3+ or cleared (not recorded which). Sequencing was performed on blood buffy coat. The chain employs TRBV6-2 or TRBV6-3 and TRBJ1-5; 7 nucleotides align to TRBD1. The part of the CDR3 DNA that was read is TGTGCCAGCACCCACGGAGGGGGCGGGCAGCCC. This gives the protein CASTHGGGGQP. The whole CDR3 reads CASTHGGGGQPQHF.